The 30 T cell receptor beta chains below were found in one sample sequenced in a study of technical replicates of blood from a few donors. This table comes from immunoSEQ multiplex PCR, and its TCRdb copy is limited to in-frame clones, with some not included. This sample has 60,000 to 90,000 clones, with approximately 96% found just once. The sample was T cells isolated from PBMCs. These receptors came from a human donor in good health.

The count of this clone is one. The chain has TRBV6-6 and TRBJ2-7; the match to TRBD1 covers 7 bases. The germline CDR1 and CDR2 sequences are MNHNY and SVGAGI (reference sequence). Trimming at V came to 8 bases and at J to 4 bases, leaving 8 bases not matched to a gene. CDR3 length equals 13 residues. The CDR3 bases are TGTGCCAGCCAACCTGGACAGGCGTACGAGCAGTACTTC. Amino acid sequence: CASQPGQAYEQYF.

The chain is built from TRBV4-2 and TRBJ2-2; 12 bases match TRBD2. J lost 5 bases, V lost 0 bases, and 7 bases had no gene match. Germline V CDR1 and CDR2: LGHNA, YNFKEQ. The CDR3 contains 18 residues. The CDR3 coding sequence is TGTGCCAGCAGCCAAGAATCGCGGACTAGCGGGACAACCGGGGAGCTGTTTTTT. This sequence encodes CASSQESRTSGTTGELFF.

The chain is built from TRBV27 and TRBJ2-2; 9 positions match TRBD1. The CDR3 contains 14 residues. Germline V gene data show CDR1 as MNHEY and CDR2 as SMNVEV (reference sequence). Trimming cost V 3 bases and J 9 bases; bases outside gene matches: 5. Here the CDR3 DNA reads TGTGCCAGCAGTTTCGGGACAGGGAGGAGGGAGCTGTTTTTT. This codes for CASSFGTGRRELFF.

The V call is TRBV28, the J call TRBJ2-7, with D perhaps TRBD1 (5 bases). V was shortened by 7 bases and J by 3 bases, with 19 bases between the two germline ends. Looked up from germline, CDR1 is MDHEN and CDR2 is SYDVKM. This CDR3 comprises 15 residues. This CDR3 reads CASTSLGRVSYEQYF. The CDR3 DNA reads TGTGCCAGCACTTCTCTGGGCAGGGTAAGCTACGAGCAGTACTTC.

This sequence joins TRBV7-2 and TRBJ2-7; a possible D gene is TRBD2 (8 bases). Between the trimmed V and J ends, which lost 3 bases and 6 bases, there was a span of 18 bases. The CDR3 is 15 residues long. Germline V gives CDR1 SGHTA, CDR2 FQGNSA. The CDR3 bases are TGTGCCAGCAGCTTTAGGGGGCGCGCGGGGGGCGAGCAGTACTTC. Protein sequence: CASSFRGRAGGEQYF. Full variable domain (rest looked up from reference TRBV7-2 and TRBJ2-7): GAGVSQSPSNKVTEKGKDVELRCDPISGHTALYWYRQSLGQGLEFLIYFQGNSAPDKSGLPSDRFSAERTGGSVSTLTIQRTQQEDSAVYLCASSFRGRAGGEQYFGPGTRLTVT.

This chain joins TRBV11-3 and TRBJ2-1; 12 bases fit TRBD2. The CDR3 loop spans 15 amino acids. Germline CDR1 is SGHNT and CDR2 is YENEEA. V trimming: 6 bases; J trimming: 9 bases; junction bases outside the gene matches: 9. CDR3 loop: CASSLLAGGVGEQFF. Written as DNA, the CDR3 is TGTGCCAGCAGTTTACTAGCGGGAGGAGTTGGTGAGCAGTTCTTC.

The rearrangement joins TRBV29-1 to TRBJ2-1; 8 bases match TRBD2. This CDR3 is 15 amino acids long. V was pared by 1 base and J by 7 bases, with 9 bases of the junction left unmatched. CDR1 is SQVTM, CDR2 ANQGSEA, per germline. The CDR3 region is CSVEGSGTRVNEQFF. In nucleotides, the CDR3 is TGCAGCGTTGAAGGATCCGGGACTAGAGTTAATGAGCAGTTCTTC.

Here the CDR3 reads CASSEQGIHEQYF. The CDR3 region has the DNA TGTGCCAGCAGTGAACAGGGGATCCACGAGCAGTACTTC. V is TRBV6-1 and J is TRBJ2-7, with a tentative D call TRBD1 (6 bases). The germline V gene encodes CDR1 MNHNS and CDR2 SASEGT. V was shortened by 2 bases and J by 5 bases, with 10 bases between the two germline ends. There are 13 residues in the CDR3.

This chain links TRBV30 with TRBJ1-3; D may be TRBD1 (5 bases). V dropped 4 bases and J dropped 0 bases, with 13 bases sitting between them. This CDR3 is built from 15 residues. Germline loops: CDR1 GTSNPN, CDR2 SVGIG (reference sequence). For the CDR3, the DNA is TGTGCCTGGACTGCGGGACCGACCTCTGGAAACACCATATATTTT. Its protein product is CAWTAGPTSGNTIYF.

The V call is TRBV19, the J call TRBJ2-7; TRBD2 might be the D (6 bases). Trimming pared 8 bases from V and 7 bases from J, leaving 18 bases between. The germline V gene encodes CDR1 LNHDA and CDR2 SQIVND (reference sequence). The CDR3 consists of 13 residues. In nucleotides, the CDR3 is TGTGCCAGTGCCCGGGGTTATCGGGGGGAGCAGTACTTC. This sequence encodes CASARGYRGEQYF.

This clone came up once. CDR3 amino acids: CASSGTGYDTQYF. As DNA, the CDR3 is TGTGCCAGCAGCGGAACAGGGTACGATACGCAGTATTTT. The V and J genes are TRBV7-3 and TRBJ2-3, with D possibly being TRBD1 (6 bases). This CDR3 is built from 13 residues. The V end was cut by 5 bases, the J end by 6 bases, with 12 bases between. CDR1 SGHTA and CDR2 FQGTGA come from the germline V gene.

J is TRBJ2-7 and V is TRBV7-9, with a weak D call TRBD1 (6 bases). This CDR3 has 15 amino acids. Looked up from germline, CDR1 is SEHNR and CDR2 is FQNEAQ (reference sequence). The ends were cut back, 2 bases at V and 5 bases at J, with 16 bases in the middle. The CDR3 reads CASSLPHEQGHEQYF. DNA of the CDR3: TGTGCCAGCAGCTTACCCCATGAACAGGGACACGAGCAGTACTTC.

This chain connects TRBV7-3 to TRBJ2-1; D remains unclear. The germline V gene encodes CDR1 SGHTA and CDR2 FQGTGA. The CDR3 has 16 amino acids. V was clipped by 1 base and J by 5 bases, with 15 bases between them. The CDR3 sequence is CASSLRARFRNNEQFF. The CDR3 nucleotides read TGTGCCAGCAGCTTAAGGGCCAGGTTCCGTAACAATGAGCAGTTCTTC.

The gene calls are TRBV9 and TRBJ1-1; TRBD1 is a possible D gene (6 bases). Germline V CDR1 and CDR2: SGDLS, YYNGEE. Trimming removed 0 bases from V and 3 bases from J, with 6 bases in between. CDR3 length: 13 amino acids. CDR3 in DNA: TGTGCCAGCAGCGTAGACAGGGACACTGAAGCTTTCTTT. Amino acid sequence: CASSVDRDTEAFF.

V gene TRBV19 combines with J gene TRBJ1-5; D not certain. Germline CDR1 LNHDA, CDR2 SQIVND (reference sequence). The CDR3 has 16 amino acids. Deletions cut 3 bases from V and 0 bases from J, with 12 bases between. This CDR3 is CASSMIYPNSNQPQHF. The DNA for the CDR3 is TGTGCCAGTAGTATGATATATCCTAATAGCAATCAGCCCCAGCATTTT. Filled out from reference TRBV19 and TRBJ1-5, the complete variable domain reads DGGITQSPKYLFRKEGQNVTLSCEQNLNHDAMYWYRQDPGQGLRLIYYSQIVNDFQKGDIAEGYSVSREKKESFPLTVTSAQKNPTAFYLCASSMIYPNSNQPQHFGDGTRLSIL.

The CDR3 DNA reads TGTGCCAGCAGCTTAGCGACAGGGGAGACCTACGAGCAGTACTTC. This sequence encodes CASSLATGETYEQYF. The chain combines TRBV7-6 with TRBJ2-7; 8 bases match TRBD1. This CDR3 spans 15 amino acids. Germline V gene sequence: CDR1 SGHVS, CDR2 FNYEAQ. J lost 2 bases, V lost 0 bases, and 3 bases had no gene match.

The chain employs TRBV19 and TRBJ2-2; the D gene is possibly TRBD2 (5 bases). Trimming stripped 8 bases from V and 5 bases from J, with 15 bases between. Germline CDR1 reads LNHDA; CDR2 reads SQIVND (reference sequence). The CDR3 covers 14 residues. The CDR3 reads CASAGGSGTGELFF. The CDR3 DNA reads TGTGCCAGTGCCGGCGGGTCTGGAACCGGGGAGCTGTTTTTT.

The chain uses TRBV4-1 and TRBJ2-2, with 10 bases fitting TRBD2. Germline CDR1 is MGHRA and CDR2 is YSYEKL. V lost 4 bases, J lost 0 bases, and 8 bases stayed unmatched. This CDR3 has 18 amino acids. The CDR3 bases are TGCGCCAGCAGCCCCCAGCGGGAGGGGAGTACGAACACCGGGGAGCTGTTTTTT. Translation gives CASSPQREGSTNTGELFF.

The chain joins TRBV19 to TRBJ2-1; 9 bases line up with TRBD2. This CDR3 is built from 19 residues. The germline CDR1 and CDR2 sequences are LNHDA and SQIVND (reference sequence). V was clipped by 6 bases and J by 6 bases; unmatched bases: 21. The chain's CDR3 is CASSSQGVWETSGTNEQFF. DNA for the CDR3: TGTGCCAGTAGCAGCCAAGGGGTCTGGGAGACTAGCGGTACCAATGAGCAGTTCTTC.

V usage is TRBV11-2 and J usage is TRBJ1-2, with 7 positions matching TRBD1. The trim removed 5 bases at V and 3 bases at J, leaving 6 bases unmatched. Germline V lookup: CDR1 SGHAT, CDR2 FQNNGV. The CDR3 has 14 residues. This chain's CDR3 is CASSPRQGDYGYTF. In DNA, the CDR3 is TGTGCCAGCAGCCCACGACAGGGTGACTATGGCTACACCTTC.

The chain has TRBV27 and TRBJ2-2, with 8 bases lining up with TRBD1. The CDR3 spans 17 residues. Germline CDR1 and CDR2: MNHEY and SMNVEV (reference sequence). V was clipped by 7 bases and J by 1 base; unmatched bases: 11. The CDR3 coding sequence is TGTGCCAGCACTGTCTGGGGGGACAGGATGAACACCGGGGAGCTGTTTTTT. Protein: CASTVWGDRMNTGELFF.

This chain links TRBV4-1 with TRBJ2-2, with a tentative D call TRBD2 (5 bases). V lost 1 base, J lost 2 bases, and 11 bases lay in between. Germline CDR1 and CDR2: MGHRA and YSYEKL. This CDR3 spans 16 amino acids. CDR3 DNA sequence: TGCGCCAGCAGCCAAGGGCGGAGGCCCAACACCGGGGAGCTGTTTTTT. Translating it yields CASSQGRRPNTGELFF.

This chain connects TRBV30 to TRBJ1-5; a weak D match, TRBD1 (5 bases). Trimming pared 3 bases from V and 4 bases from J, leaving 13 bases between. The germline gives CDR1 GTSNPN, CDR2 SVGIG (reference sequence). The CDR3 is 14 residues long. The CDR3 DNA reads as TGTGCCTGGAGATCTACAGGACTAAATCAGCCCCAGCATTTT. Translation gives CAWRSTGLNQPQHF.

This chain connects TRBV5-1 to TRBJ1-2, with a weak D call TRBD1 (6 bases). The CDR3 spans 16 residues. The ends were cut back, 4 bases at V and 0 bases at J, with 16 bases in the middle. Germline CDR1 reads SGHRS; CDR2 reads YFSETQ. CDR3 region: CASSPRGRGANYGYTF. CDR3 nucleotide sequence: TGCGCCAGCAGCCCTAGAGGCAGGGGAGCTAACTATGGCTACACCTTC.

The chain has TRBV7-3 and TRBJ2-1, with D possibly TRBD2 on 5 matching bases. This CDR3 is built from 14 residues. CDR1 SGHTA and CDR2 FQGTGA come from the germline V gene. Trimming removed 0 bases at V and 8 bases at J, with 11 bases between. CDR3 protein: CASSLTPGIHEQFF. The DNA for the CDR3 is TGTGCCAGCAGCTTAACGCCCGGGATCCATGAGCAGTTCTTC.

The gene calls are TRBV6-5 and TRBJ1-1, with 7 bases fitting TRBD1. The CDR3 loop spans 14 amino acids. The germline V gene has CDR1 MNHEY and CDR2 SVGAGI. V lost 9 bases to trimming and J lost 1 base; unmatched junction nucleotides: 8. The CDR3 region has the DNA TGTGCCAGTGACCCGACAGGGTGGAACACTGAAGCTTTCTTT. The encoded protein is CASDPTGWNTEAFF.

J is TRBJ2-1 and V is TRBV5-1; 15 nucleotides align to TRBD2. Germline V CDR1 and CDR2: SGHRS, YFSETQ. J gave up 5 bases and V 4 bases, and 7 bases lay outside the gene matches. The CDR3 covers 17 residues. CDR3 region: CASSPGLAGGLHNEQFF. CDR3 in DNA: TGCGCCAGCAGCCCCGGACTAGCGGGAGGGTTGCACAATGAGCAGTTCTTC.

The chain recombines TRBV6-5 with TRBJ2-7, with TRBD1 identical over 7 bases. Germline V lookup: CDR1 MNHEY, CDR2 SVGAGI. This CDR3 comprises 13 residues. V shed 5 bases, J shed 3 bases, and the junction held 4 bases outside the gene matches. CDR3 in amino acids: CASSLGQVYEQYF. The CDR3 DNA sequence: TGTGCCAGCAGTCTAGGACAGGTCTACGAGCAGTACTTC.

The CDR3: CASSVTGNNQPQHF. CDR3 coding DNA: TGTGCCAGCAGTGTAACGGGAAACAATCAGCCCCAGCATTTT. The rearrangement links TRBV6-1 to TRBJ1-5, with D unresolved. The CDR3 covers 14 residues. CDR1 MNHNS and CDR2 SASEGT come from the germline V gene. V was pared by 4 bases and J by 3 bases, with 10 bases between.

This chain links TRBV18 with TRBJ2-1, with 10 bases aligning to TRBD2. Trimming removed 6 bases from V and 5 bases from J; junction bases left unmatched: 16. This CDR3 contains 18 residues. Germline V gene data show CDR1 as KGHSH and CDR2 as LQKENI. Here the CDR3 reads CASSQRRFGGLADNEQFF. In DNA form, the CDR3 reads TGTGCCAGCTCCCAACGTAGATTCGGCGGACTAGCGGACAATGAGCAGTTCTTC. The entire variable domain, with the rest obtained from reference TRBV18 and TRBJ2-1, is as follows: NAGVMQNPRHLVRRRGQEARLRCSPMKGHSHVYWYRQLPEEGLKFMVYLQKENIIDESGMPKERFSAEFPKEGPSILRIQQVVRGDSAAYFCASSQRRFGGLADNEQFFGPGTRLTVL.